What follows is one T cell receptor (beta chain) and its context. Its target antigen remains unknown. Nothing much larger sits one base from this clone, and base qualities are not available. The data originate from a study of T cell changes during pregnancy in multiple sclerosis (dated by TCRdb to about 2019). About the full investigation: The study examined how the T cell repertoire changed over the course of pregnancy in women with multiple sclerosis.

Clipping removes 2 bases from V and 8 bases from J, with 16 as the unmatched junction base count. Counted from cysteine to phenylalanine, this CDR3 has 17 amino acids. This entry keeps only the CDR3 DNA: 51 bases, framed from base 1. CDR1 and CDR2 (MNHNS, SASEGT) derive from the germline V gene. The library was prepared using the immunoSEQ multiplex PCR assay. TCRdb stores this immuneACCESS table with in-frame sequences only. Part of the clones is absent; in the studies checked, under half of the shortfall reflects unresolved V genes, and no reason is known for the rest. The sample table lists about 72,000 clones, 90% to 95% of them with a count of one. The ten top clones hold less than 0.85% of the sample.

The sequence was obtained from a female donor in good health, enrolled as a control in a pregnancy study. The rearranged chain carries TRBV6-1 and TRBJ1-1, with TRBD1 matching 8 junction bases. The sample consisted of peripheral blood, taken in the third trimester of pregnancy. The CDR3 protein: CASSESRRTGLGREAFF. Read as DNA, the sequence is TGTGCCAGCAGTGAAAGTCGACGGACAGGGTTGGGACGCGAAGCTTTCTTT.